This note documents a single T cell receptor (beta chain) sequence. This record comes from a study of ipilimumab plus nivolumab after autologous stem cell transplantation. Using immunoSEQ multiplex PCR, the repertoire was profiled, and TCRdb retains in-frame clones only, with some absent. The repertoire includes approximately 84,000 clones, 83% of them detected once, and around 2% sits in the top ten. Germline values: CDR1 SGHTA, CDR2 FQGNSA. This CDR3 has 17 residues. The trim removed 1 base at V and 2 bases at J, leaving 10 bases unmatched. Specimen: PBMCs, collected in a trial of ipilimumab plus nivolumab as post-transplant consolidation. The chain recombines TRBV7-2 with TRBJ2-5; 7 nucleotides line up with TRBD2. This clonotype was sampled from a male donor with diffuse large B-cell lymphoma. CDR3 DNA: TGTGCCAGCAGCTTAGGGAGTTTGGCGGGGGTGCAAGAGACCCAGTACTTC. Translation: CASSLGSLAGVQETQYF.